Presented here are 15 T cell receptor beta chains from one specimen sequenced in a study of T-cell reconstitution after alpha-beta-depleted transplantation in children. Unique molecular identifiers were incorporated when the TCRbeta library was constructed. MiXCR, run by TCRdb on the PCR reads, gives a single entry per CDR3 protein. In the table there are some 500,000 distinct CDR3 sequences, approximately 16% of which are singletons. The sequenced sample was PBMCs from the stem cell graft donor, obtained from the stem cell graft. Receptor source: a human donor who donated a stem cell graft to a child with acute lymphoblastic leukemia.

The rearrangement links TRBV24-1 to TRBJ2-3; TRBD2 agrees at 7 bases. Germline CDR1 and CDR2: KGHDR and SFDVKD. This CDR3 spans 15 amino acids. V was pared by 7 bases and J by 0 bases, with 6 bases of the junction left unmatched. The DNA for the CDR3 is TGTGCCACCAGCCAAGCGGGAACTAGCACAGATACGCAGTATTTT. This codes for CATSQAGTSTDTQYF.

This clonotype occurred a few times. CDR3 protein: CASSLKAGGRDEQYF. CDR3 bases: TGTGCCAGCAGTTTAAAAGCGGGAGGCCGGGACGAGCAGTACTTC. The gene calls are TRBV12-3 or TRBV12-4 and TRBJ2-7; TRBD2 matches 9 bases. The CDR3 contains 15 residues. Trimming cost V 2 bases and J 5 bases; bases outside gene matches: 7.

This clonotype came up a few times. The CDR3 protein is CASSPQLGSGRAETQYF. CDR3 sequence (DNA): TGTGCCAGCTCACCACAGCTCGGTAGCGGGAGGGCCGAGACCCAGTACTTC. The gene calls are TRBV18 and TRBJ2-5; 11 nucleotides align to TRBD2. Germline V CDR1 and CDR2: KGHSH, LQKENI. V was clipped by 1 base and J by 5 bases; unmatched bases: 9. CDR3 length equals 17 residues.

At least ten counts were recorded for this clonotype. The rearrangement links TRBV28 to TRBJ2-2; tentative D call: TRBD1 (6 bases). Germline CDR1 and CDR2: MDHEN and SYDVKM. The length of the CDR3 is 15 residues. V was pared by 5 bases and J by 6 bases, with 16 bases between. This CDR3 reads CASSPLTGWAGELFF. CDR3 DNA: TGTGCCAGCAGTCCCCTAACAGGGTGGGCCGGGGAGCTGTTTTTT.

The rearrangement joins TRBV7-3 to TRBJ2-6; D is unresolved. This CDR3 comprises 16 residues. The germline V gene encodes CDR1 SGHTA and CDR2 FQGTGA. Trimming stripped 4 bases from V and 1 base from J, with 11 bases between. The CDR3 sequence is CASSSGPLSGANVLTF. The CDR3 DNA reads TGTGCCAGCAGCTCTGGGCCATTGTCTGGGGCCAACGTCCTGACTTTC.

This clonotype was seen more than once but under ten times. The V call is TRBV25-1, the J call TRBJ2-5, with D perhaps being TRBD1 or TRBD2 (5 bases each). V shed 7 bases and J shed 4 bases, with 16 bases lying between them. The CDR3 length is 14 residues. Germline-derived CDR1 and CDR2 are MGHDK and SYGVNS. This chain's CDR3 is CASMRGDLGETQYF. In nucleotides, the CDR3 is TGTGCCAGCATGAGGGGCGACTTGGGAGAGACCCAGTACTTC.

CDR3 sequence: CASSDGGTSGLTPGRVFF. CDR3 nucleotides: TGTGCCAGCAGTGATGGAGGAACTAGCGGGCTAACACCGGGGAGAGTGTTTTTT. The V and J genes are TRBV6-1 and TRBJ2-2, with TRBD2 matching 9 bases. The junction had 23 bases not matched to a gene; V was cut back by 3 bases and J by 15 bases. The V gene's germline CDR1 is MNHNS and CDR2 SASEGT. This CDR3 spans 18 amino acids.

This clonotype was seen only once. V gene TRBV5-1 combines with J gene TRBJ2-1; D is unresolved. Deletions cut 0 bases from V and 4 bases from J, with 5 bases between. The CDR3 extends over 13 amino acids. The germline V gene encodes CDR1 SGHRS and CDR2 YFSETQ. CDR3 DNA: TGCGCCAGCAGCTTGGACGCATACAATGAGCAGTTCTTC. It specifies CASSLDAYNEQFF.

Comments on this clonotype: One end of the junction varies from germline; a read error may be responsible. This chain joins TRBV5-4 and TRBJ2-5; 9 bases map to TRBD1. CDR1 and CDR2 from the germline V gene are SGHNT and YYREEE (reference sequence). CDR3 length: 16 residues. CDR3 bases: TGTGCCAGCACCTTGGACAGGGGCCAACTCCAAGAGACCCAGTACTTC. Protein product: CASTLDRGQLQETQYF.

This clonotype occurred a few times. The V call is TRBV12-3 or TRBV12-4, the J call TRBJ2-1, with 9 bases identical to TRBD2. V lost 4 bases and J lost 5; bases outside the gene matches: 6. The CDR3 spans 15 residues. For the CDR3, the DNA is TGTGCCAGCAGTTCAGCGGGAGGTCCCCACAATGAGCAGTTCTTC. Translation gives CASSSAGGPHNEQFF.

The chain links TRBV12-3 or TRBV12-4 to TRBJ2-1; D is possibly TRBD1 or TRBD2 (5 bases each). The CDR3 loop spans 14 amino acids. V was shortened by 6 bases and J by 8 bases, with 17 bases between the two germline ends. The CDR3 region is CASSRGPRRDEQFF. DNA of the CDR3: TGTGCCAGCAGCCGGGGCCCCCGGCGCGATGAGCAGTTCTTC.

The CDR3 DNA reads TGCAGTGCTGGCCTAGCGGGGGCAGTAACAGATACGCAGTATTTT. Its translation is CSAGLAGAVTDTQYF. The rearrangement uses TRBV20-1 and TRBJ2-3; 10 positions match TRBD2. J gave up 3 bases and V 5 bases, and 8 bases lay outside the gene matches. This CDR3 is built from 15 residues. CDR1 is DFQATT and CDR2 is SNEGSKA in the germline V gene (reference sequence).

This chain joins TRBV6-1 and TRBJ1-5; weak D call: TRBD1 (6 bases). This CDR3 is built from 14 residues. Per the germline V gene, CDR1 is MNHNS and CDR2 is SASEGT. V was clipped by 7 bases and J by 9 bases, with 19 bases between them. CDR3 in amino acids: CASKRDNSPGPQHF. DNA of the CDR3: TGTGCCAGCAAAAGGGACAACTCCCCTGGGCCCCAGCATTTT.

The chain combines TRBV7-2 with TRBJ1-2; possibly TRBD1 for D (6 bases). The V gene's germline CDR1 is SGHTA and CDR2 FQGNSA. Trimming removed 2 bases from V and 4 bases from J, with 17 bases in between. The CDR3 extends over 16 amino acids. The CDR3 reads CASSLSGSSGAYGYTF. The CDR3 region has the DNA TGTGCCAGCAGCTTATCGGGGTCTTCGGGGGCCTATGGCTACACCTTC. Using reference TRBV7-2 and TRBJ1-2 for the parts outside the CDR3, the full variable domain is GAGVSQSPSNKVTEKGKDVELRCDPISGHTALYWYRQSLGQGLEFLIYFQGNSAPDKSGLPSDRFSAERTGGSVSTLTIQRTQQEDSAVYLCASSLSGSSGAYGYTFGSGTRLTVV.

The chain links TRBV27 to TRBJ2-5; D may match TRBD1 or TRBD2 (6 bases each). CDR1 and CDR2 from the germline V gene are MNHEY and SMNVEV (reference sequence). Trimming removed 7 bases from V and 1 base from J, with 16 bases in between. There are 15 residues in the CDR3. The CDR3 spells CASTGGTSFQETQYF. CDR3 in DNA: TGTGCCAGCACCGGAGGGACATCTTTCCAAGAGACCCAGTACTTC.